This T cell receptor beta chain was recorded in a study of regulatory T cells in long-lasting Graves disease (dated by TCRdb to 2020 to 2022). Describing the broader study: Antithyroid drugs had been taken for less than 3 months by newly diagnosed Graves' disease patients. Peripheral blood TCR sequencing and RNA sequencing compared persistent Graves' disease patients with newly diagnosed Graves' disease patients. The study was conducted in China and was registered as a clinical trial. TCR sequencing covered roughly 13 persistent and about 20 newly diagnosed Graves' disease patients, approximately 33 samples in total.

The sample's time point label, in plain terms: newly diagnosed GD, antithyroid drugs for less than 3 months. For both TCR sequencing and RNA sequencing, RNA was extracted from PBMCs in TRIzol. Graves' disease was diagnosed according to American Thyroid Association guidelines. Patients for the study were recruited at an endocrinology department in Xi'an, China. Each patient gave about 10 milliliters of peripheral blood, collected in an EDTA anticoagulant tube. Ficoll Paque Plus density gradient separation was used to isolate PBMCs, and no further T cell sorting was done. An Agilent 2100 Bioanalyzer and agarose gel were used to check RNA quality, while a NanoDrop 2000 measured RNA concentration. Library preparation was by multiplex PCR. Sequencing took place on an Illumina HiSeq 4000. CDR3 regions were amplified by Arm-PCR with iRepertoire HTBI primers to construct TCR beta libraries. Gel purification was performed on PCR products prior to sequencing. In the authors' own workflow: A total of roughly 65 TRBV and some 15 TRBJ segments were identified across samples and were used for gene usage analysis of CDR3 amino acid clonotypes. COPE and FqMerger were used to merge the filtered high-quality paired reads into contigs. BLAST was used to align contigs to the IMGT TRBV, TRBD and TRBJ reference genes, and CDR3 was defined following IMGT. Clonotypes above 0.1% frequency were classified as highly expanded clones. Repertoire diversity was measured by Shannon entropy, and V-J evenness by the Gini coefficient. A clonotype was considered public if more than one individual shared it. The public reads were reanalyzed by TCRdb: fastp trimming at Q25, MiXCR alignment, in-frame beta chains only. Entries are consolidated by CDR3 protein sequence, retaining the most common genes and DNA. These V and J calls rely on TCRdb rather than the paper's analysis. The sample includes 400,000 to 500,000 distinct CDR3 sequences, with about 16% observed a single time. About 10% of the sample lies in the top ten.

General study outcomes and caveats: Only the TCR beta chain was sequenced and analyzed. More public clonotypes were shared among persistent patients (under 3,000) than among newly diagnosed patients (approximately 1,000). The authors acknowledged the small sample size as a limitation that may reduce accuracy. Only peripheral blood was studied, because thyroid tissue, the primary lesion, was inaccessible. Persistent disease showed preferential use of TRBV28, TRBJ1-2 and TRBJ2-5, whereas newly diagnosed disease favored TRBV20-1 and TRBJ2-1. Compared with newly diagnosed patients, persistent Graves' disease patients had lower TCR Shannon entropy and fewer highly expanded clones, which suggests clonal expansion.

This clonotype was counted at least ten times. It lacks a known antigen. The input lacks base qualities; no much larger clone sits a single base away. The V end loses 1 base and the J end loses 10 bases, and a stretch of 7 bases separates them. Its CDR3 holds 12 amino acids, cysteine through phenylalanine. Only CDR3 DNA is held: 36 bases, read in frame from base 1. CDR1 and CDR2 are drawn from the germline V gene: KGHDR, SFDVKD. A further study also used this sample, focusing on T cells in Graves' hyperthyroidism and ophthalmopathy. As described in the second report: Stable Graves' hyperthyroidism was defined as the absence of progression to ophthalmopathy over 18 months of follow-up. Hyperthyroidism patients were newly diagnosed, had a disease duration of under 2 months, and were aged 18 to 65 years. The study excluded patients with uncontrolled infections, other autoimmune diseases, pregnancy or lactation. Diagnoses relied on clinical symptoms, serum thyroxine and TRAb, thyroid ultrasound and orbital computed tomography. For the first round of RT-PCR on the TCR CDR3, the HTBI primer set was used together with the Qiagen OneStep RT-PCR kit. Blood samples also contained most of the expanded thyroid clonotypes (frequency above 0.001), which suggests that blood repertoires may reflect thyroid immune responses. A model built on a 13 V-J signature distinguished ophthalmopathy from stable hyperthyroidism, reaching about 88% sensitivity and about 81% specificity in cross-validation and 80%/75% in testing. In validation, the model predicted progression to ophthalmopathy a median of around six months before onset, with approximately 70% sensitivity and roughly 79% specificity. A discovery cohort of about 100 patients, approximately 45 with Graves' ophthalmopathy and fewer than 65 with stable Graves' hyperthyroidism, was used to find distinguishing TCR V-J signatures. Prospective prediction of ophthalmopathy was tested in an independent validation cohort consisting of fewer than 20 hyperthyroidism patients and around 17 patients who later progressed to ophthalmopathy. For training and testing, the 100 or so patients in the discovery cohort were randomly divided in a 7:3 ratio. In addition, the study compared T-cell repertoires in thyroid tissue and in blood from roughly six Graves' hyperthyroidism patients. Once sampling was done, hyperthyroidism patients were given methimazole at a starting dose of 30 mg daily, whereas ophthalmopathy patients were given high-dose intravenous methylprednisolone. The libraries were constructed in a second round of multiplex PCR and then size-selected and purified. Libraries were sequenced paired-end with 100 bp reads on an Illumina HiSeq2000. Raw data were processed with SOAPnuke, discarding reads with adapters, uncalled bases, mean Phred below 15, or no exact constant-primer or identifier match. High-quality paired reads were merged with COPE v1.2.5, and unique nucleotide sequences were defined as clonotypes. Clonotypes were aligned to IMGT TRBV, TRBD and TRBJ reference segments using MiTCR v1.1. Analysis was restricted to V-J combinations with a frequency above 0.0001, which covered 99.2% of repertoires. The TCS score was defined as the ratio of F50 (clonal expansion) to E x V (chaos), calculated using BLOSUM62-based TCRdist between CDR3 peptides within each V-J. Welch's t-statistics and random forest reduced around 520 V-J features to under 15, which were used in a naive Bayes classifier (R e1071). No statistical method was used to fix the sample size in advance, and group allocation was not hidden from the investigators. The paper reports TCR Vbeta CDR3 sequencing of approximately 140 peripheral blood samples: 43 ophthalmopathy, some 80 hyperthyroidism and around 17 progressor patients.

The TCR comes from a woman under 40 with Graves disease. Donor details come from another sample of the same person, matched by shared clones. The sequences come from peripheral blood mononuclear cells (PBMCs), collected at new diagnosis, from a patient treated with antithyroid drugs. The sequence joins TRBV24-1 to TRBJ2-1; the D region may be TRBD1 or TRBD2, each matching 5 bases equally. For the CDR3, the sequence is CATSDFRDEQFF. The DNA sequence is given as TGTGCCACCAGTGATTTTCGGGACGAGCAGTTCTTC.